This T cell receptor beta chain is from a study of metastatic and nonmetastatic thyroid tumors. This clone came up many times. Each patient came to thyroid surgery without any prior treatment (of any kind). With MiXCR, TCRdb called clones anew from the PCR reads. The sample lists 20,000 to 25,000 clones, around a fifth occurring once. Deletions cut 1 base from V and 7 bases from J, with 14 bases between. The CDR3 has 15 amino acids. Germline values: CDR1 MNHNS, CDR2 SASEGT. The receptor's source is a female donor with papillary thyroid cancer or a benign thyroid nodule (not recorded which). Some clones in this sample may be carry-over from other donors' samples. The chain has TRBV6-1 and TRBJ1-5, with a possible D match to TRBD1 (5 bases). Sequenced: tumor tissue. CDR3 DNA sequence: TGTGCCAGCAGTGAAGTAGGGGCGGCTGGCCAGCCCCAGCATTTT. Encoded protein: CASSEVGAAGQPQHF.